The 29 T cell receptor beta chains below were found in one sample sequenced in a study of T-cell reconstitution after alpha-beta-depleted transplantation in children (dated by TCRdb to about 2016). The treatment or condition label corresponds to: allogeneic hematopoietic cell transplantation with graft depleted of TCRalphabeta T cells and CD19 B cells. Libraries were constructed by PCR. Data came from an Illumina HiSeq 2500. Molecular barcoding was employed in the preparation of TCR libraries, with unique molecular identifiers being used to normalize TCRbeta repertoire quantification. TCRdb cleaned the public reads at Q25 with fastp, built clones with MiXCR and kept in-frame beta chains. Each entry is one CDR3 protein sequence, shown with its most common DNA and genes. This sample gives about 610,000 distinct CDR3 sequences in total; 25% to 30% of them show up just once. The ten largest clones capture around a third of the sample.

The sample consisted of PBMCs, taken before TCRalphabeta/CD19-depleted stem cell transplant. The source of these receptors is a boy under two years old with Wiskott-Aldrich syndrome, due to receive a stem cell transplant.

V and J are TRBV10-3 and TRBJ2-7, with TRBD1 matching over 8 bases. The CDR3 contains 13 residues. CDR1 and CDR2 from the germline V gene are ENHRY and SYGVKD. Unmatched junction bases numbered 11, after V lost 4 bases and J lost 12 bases. Written as DNA, the CDR3 is TGTGCCATCAGTGGCTCAGGACAGGGAGGAACGTACTTC. Its protein is CAISGSGQGGTYF.

This clonotype appeared a few times. This rearrangement joins TRBV29-1 to TRBJ2-1, with D maybe TRBD2 (6 bases). The germline V gene has CDR1 SQVTM and CDR2 ANQGSEA. The CDR3 extends over 17 amino acids. V lost 0 bases and J 3 bases, leaving 18 bases between the germline ends. CDR3 in DNA: TGCAGCGTTGAAGAGAGTGAGAAGGGACTCTTCTACAATGAGCAGTTCTTC. Protein sequence: CSVEESEKGLFYNEQFF.

This clonotype was picked up a small number of times. This chain uses TRBV20-1 with TRBJ2-3, with 12 positions matching TRBD1. Germline V gives CDR1 DFQATT, CDR2 SNEGSKA (reference sequence). V lost 0 bases, J lost 7 bases, and 5 bases stayed unmatched. The CDR3 is 15 amino acids. In DNA form, the CDR3 reads TGCAGTGCTAGAGACGGGACAGGGGGCTTGAATACGCAGTATTTT. This translates into CSARDGTGGLNTQYF.

The genes are TRBV4-2 and TRBJ2-5; TRBD2 is a possible D gene (6 bases). The CDR3 loop spans 15 amino acids. CDR1 and CDR2 from the germline V gene are LGHNA and YNFKEQ. Between the trimmed V and J ends, which lost 1 base and 5 bases, there was a span of 14 bases. The CDR3 DNA follows: TGTGCCAGCAGCCAAGGGGACTCGTGGGAGGAGACCCAGTACTTC. Its protein product is CASSQGDSWEETQYF.

The CDR3 DNA is TGTGCCAGCAGCGCCCGGGACAGGATGGAGACCCAGTACTTC. The encoded protein is CASSARDRMETQYF. The chain recombines TRBV9 with TRBJ2-5; TRBD1 matches at 8 bases. Trimming removed 3 bases from V and 5 bases from J; junction bases left unmatched: 6. Germline CDR1 is SGDLS and CDR2 is YYNGEE. The length of the CDR3 is 14 residues.

This clonotype was seen a handful of times. The CDR3 bases are TGTGCCAGCTCACCATTGGATTCAACCTACGAGCAGTACTTC. Translating gives CASSPLDSTYEQYF. This chain uses TRBV18 with TRBJ2-7; D unclear. V shed 2 bases and J shed 2 bases, with 10 bases lying between them. Germline CDR1 and CDR2: KGHSH and LQKENI. The CDR3 consists of 14 residues.

This sequence joins TRBV7-8 and TRBJ2-1; D call uncertain. The CDR3 extends over 19 amino acids. Looked up from germline, CDR1 is SGHVS and CDR2 is FQNEAQ. Trimming removed 4 bases from V and 1 base from J, with 23 bases in between. The CDR3 DNA reads as TGTGCCAGCAGCTCTACCTTGGCCTTCTTGGTTGTTTCCTACAATGAGCAGTTCTTC. The encoded protein is CASSSTLAFLVVSYNEQFF.

The rearrangement uses TRBV5-1 and TRBJ2-7; TRBD1 might be the D (5 bases). The germline V gene encodes CDR1 SGHRS and CDR2 YFSETQ. This CDR3 region has 12 residues. V was clipped by 4 bases and J by 4 bases, with 9 bases between them. CDR3 in amino acids: CASSTQGYEQYF. DNA of the CDR3: TGCGCCAGCAGCACGCAGGGTTACGAGCAGTACTTC.

The chain carries TRBV4-2 and TRBJ2-1; 11 bases align to TRBD2. CDR3 size: 18 residues. The germline gives CDR1 LGHNA, CDR2 YNFKEQ. J lost 0 bases, V lost 1 base, and 5 bases had no gene match. Here the CDR3 reads CASSQGLAGRSSYNEQFF. The CDR3 DNA sequence: TGTGCCAGCAGCCAAGGACTAGCGGGAAGGAGCTCCTACAATGAGCAGTTCTTC.

This clonotype showed up just a few times. The chain couples TRBV29-1 to TRBJ2-1; 8 bases line up with TRBD1. V shed 6 bases, J shed 5 bases, and the junction held 6 bases outside the gene matches. The length of the CDR3 is 13 residues. The V gene's germline CDR1 is SQVTM and CDR2 ANQGSEA. The CDR3 sequence: CSVARGLDNEQFF. The CDR3 nucleotides are TGCAGCGTCGCCAGGGGGCTAGACAATGAGCAGTTCTTC.

The V and J genes are TRBV5-1 and TRBJ2-1, with D possibly being TRBD2 (6 bases). The CDR3 is 14 residues long. The germline V gene encodes CDR1 SGHRS and CDR2 YFSETQ. Trimming removed 4 bases from V and 9 bases from J, with 17 bases in between. The DNA of the CDR3 is TGCGCCAGCAGCGCCGGGACCTACGGGGGTGAGCAGTTCTTC. Its protein product is CASSAGTYGGEQFF. Looking up the rest from reference TRBV5-1 and TRBJ2-1 gives the full variable domain: KAGVTQTPRYLIKTRGQQVTLSCSPISGHRSVSWYQQTPGQGLQFLFEYFSETQRNKGNFPGRFSGRQFSNSRSEMNVSTLELGDSALYLCASSAGTYGGEQFFGPGTRLTVL.

This chain connects TRBV3-1 to TRBJ2-7; a possible D gene is TRBD1 (6 bases). Trimming stripped 7 bases from V and 7 bases from J, with 17 bases between. The CDR3 is made up of 13 amino acids. Germline loops: CDR1 LGHDT, CDR2 YNNKEL (reference sequence). The CDR3 nucleotides are TGTGCCAGCATCGGGACACCCTCTGGGGAGCAGTACTTC. Protein sequence: CASIGTPSGEQYF.

CDR3 DNA: TGCGCCAGCAGCCCGACTAGCGGGAGGATCAACGAGCAGTACTTC. It translates to CASSPTSGRINEQYF. The rearrangement links TRBV5-1 to TRBJ2-7, with 13 bases that match TRBD2. Germline V gene sequence: CDR1 SGHRS, CDR2 YFSETQ. Trimming at V came to 4 bases and at J to 5 bases, leaving 6 bases not matched to a gene. This CDR3 is built from 15 residues.

The chain carries TRBV5-1 and TRBJ2-7; tentatively, D is TRBD1 (6 bases). Trimming took 5 bases from V and 1 from J, leaving 19 bases between them. There are 16 residues in the CDR3. From germline, CDR1 is SGHRS and CDR2 YFSETQ. The CDR3 region has the DNA TGCGCCAGCAGAAGGGGGTACAGGGAGAATTCCTACGAGCAGTACTTC. Its protein is CASRRGYRENSYEQYF.

This clonotype was counted a few times. The chain joins TRBV29-1 to TRBJ2-5, with D unclear. The CDR3 extends over 13 amino acids. Deletions cut 4 bases from V and 1 base from J, with 10 bases between. CDR1 is SQVTM and CDR2 is ANQGSEA in the germline V gene. The CDR3 spells CSVVVRTQETQYF. The DNA of the CDR3 is TGCAGCGTTGTTGTCCGGACCCAAGAGACCCAGTACTTC.

The gene calls are TRBV13 and TRBJ2-5; possible D gene TRBD1, 6 bases. V was pared by 5 bases and J by 4 bases, with 11 bases between. Germline CDR1 and CDR2: PRHDT and FYEKMQ (reference sequence). The length of the CDR3 is 13 residues. The DNA of the CDR3 is TGTGCCAGCAGCGTACAGGGAGTAGAGACCCAGTACTTC. Residues: CASSVQGVETQYF.

The chain carries TRBV19 and TRBJ1-5; a possible D gene is TRBD1 (6 bases). V lost 7 bases and J lost 3, with 13 bases in between. The CDR3 loop spans 14 amino acids. Germline CDR1 is LNHDA and CDR2 is SQIVND (reference sequence). The CDR3 sequence is CASTLYRDNQPQHF. CDR3 coding DNA: TGTGCCAGTACCCTATACAGGGACAATCAGCCCCAGCATTTT.

The chain couples TRBV7-9 to TRBJ2-2, with D unresolved. The germline V gene has CDR1 SEHNR and CDR2 FQNEAQ (reference sequence). Trimming left V 5 bases short and J 6 bases short, with 16 bases between. The CDR3 is made up of 15 amino acids. The CDR3 here is CASSHGPSGAGELFF. CDR3 in DNA: TGTGCCAGCAGCCATGGACCCTCGGGCGCCGGGGAGCTGTTTTTT.

This chain connects TRBV6-5 to TRBJ1-5, with D perhaps matching TRBD1 (6 bases). V was clipped by 0 bases and J by 4 bases, with 10 bases between them. CDR3 size: 15 residues. Germline CDR1 and CDR2: MNHEY and SVGAGI. CDR3 loop: CASSYSGTPNQPQHF. DNA of the CDR3: TGTGCCAGCAGTTACTCCGGGACACCAAATCAGCCCCAGCATTTT.

In its sample, this clonotype was seen a few times. V and J are TRBV7-2 and TRBJ2-1, with D hard to call. Trimming removed 1 base at V and 0 bases at J, with 10 bases between. The CDR3 contains 16 residues. Germline V gene data show CDR1 as SGHTA and CDR2 as FQGNSA. CDR3 sequence reads: CASSLGPLGSYNEQFF. DNA for the CDR3: TGTGCCAGCAGCTTAGGTCCGCTAGGCTCCTACAATGAGCAGTTCTTC.

V gene TRBV5-1 combines with J gene TRBJ2-5; TRBD2 matches 10 bases. V shed 3 bases and J 4 bases; nucleotides not matched to a gene: 9. The CDR3 is made up of 16 amino acids. Germline lookup yields CDR1 SGHRS and CDR2 YFSETQ. In DNA form, the CDR3 reads TGCGCCAGCAGCTACGACCCAGCGGGAGGGCTAGAGACCCAGTACTTC. This codes for CASSYDPAGGLETQYF.

The chain carries TRBV7-3 and TRBJ2-5, with D hard to call. Trimming pared 2 bases from V and 5 bases from J, leaving 9 bases between. Per the germline V gene, CDR1 is SGHTA and CDR2 is FQGTGA. This CDR3 contains 13 residues. In DNA, the CDR3 is TGTGCCAGCAGCTTAGGGCCATTGGAGACCCAGTACTTC. Amino acid sequence: CASSLGPLETQYF.

The sample holds a few counts of this clonotype. The CDR3 region is CARWDLRGSGANVLTF. CDR3 nucleotides: TGTGCCAGGTGGGATTTGAGGGGCTCTGGGGCCAACGTCCTGACTTTC. The chain carries TRBV7-3 and TRBJ2-6; D may match TRBD1 or TRBD2 (5 bases each). The ends were cut back, 9 bases at V and 0 bases at J, with 15 bases in the middle. Germline values: CDR1 SGHTA, CDR2 FQGTGA. This CDR3 is built from 16 residues.

This clonotype has just a few counts. The V call is TRBV29-1, the J call TRBJ2-3, with a tentative D call TRBD2 (6 bases). V lost 4 bases, J lost 2 bases, and 10 bases lay in between. This CDR3 spans 13 amino acids. Germline lookup yields CDR1 SQVTM and CDR2 ANQGSEA. The CDR3 loop reads CSVGRVNTDTQYF. The CDR3 nucleotides read TGCAGCGTTGGGAGGGTTAACACAGATACGCAGTATTTT.

This clonotype was counted only a few times. The V call is TRBV7-2, the J call TRBJ2-5, with D uncertain. Trimming took off 5 bases at V and 9 bases at J, with 22 bases between the two ends. The germline gives CDR1 SGHTA, CDR2 FQGNSA. The CDR3 is made up of 15 amino acids. CDR3 coding DNA: TGTGCCAGCAGCCGCACGGGTGGCCAGAAAGGAGCCCAGTACTTC. Translation gives CASSRTGGQKGAQYF. Using reference TRBV7-2 and TRBJ2-5 for the parts outside the CDR3, the full variable domain is GAGVSQSPSNKVTEKGKDVELRCDPISGHTALYWYRQSLGQGLEFLIYFQGNSAPDKSGLPSDRFSAERTGGSVSTLTIQRTQQEDSAVYLCASSRTGGQKGAQYFGPGTRLLVL.

There are a few counts of this clonotype. The chain has TRBV29-1 and TRBJ1-1; weak D call: TRBD1 (5 bases). The CDR3 sequence is 13 residues long. V lost 2 bases and J 1 base, leaving 8 bases between the germline ends. Looked up from germline, CDR1 is SQVTM and CDR2 is ANQGSEA. The CDR3 reads CSVEFQGNTEAFF. The DNA for the CDR3 is TGCAGCGTTGAATTCCAGGGGAACACTGAAGCTTTCTTT.

The V call is TRBV5-1, the J call TRBJ2-1; 10 bases fit TRBD1. The CDR3 consists of 15 residues. Germline V gene sequence: CDR1 SGHRS, CDR2 YFSETQ. With 4 bases clipped from V and 4 bases from J, the junction kept 5 bases outside the gene matches. This chain's CDR3 is CASSVTGGLYNEQFF. Here the CDR3 DNA reads TGCGCCAGCAGCGTGACAGGGGGCCTTTACAATGAGCAGTTCTTC.

CDR3 bases: TGTGCCATCAGTGAGCAGAGCTCTGGGGCCAACGTCCTGACTTTC. This gives the protein CAISEQSSGANVLTF. The chain links TRBV10-3 to TRBJ2-6; D is unclear. Trimming took 2 bases from V and 0 from J, leaving 5 bases between them. Germline CDR1 and CDR2: ENHRY and SYGVKD. The CDR3 sequence is 15 residues long.

The chain couples TRBV29-1 to TRBJ1-2, with 9 bases fitting TRBD1. Per the germline V gene, CDR1 is SQVTM and CDR2 is ANQGSEA. The junction had 14 bases not matched to a gene; V was cut back by 4 bases and J by 8 bases. The CDR3 loop spans 15 amino acids. The CDR3 loop is CSVARGRDRAIGYTF. As DNA, the CDR3 is TGCAGCGTTGCCCGGGGGAGGGACAGGGCTATAGGCTACACCTTC. The full variable domain, its missing parts supplied by reference TRBV29-1 and TRBJ1-2, is SAVISQKPSRDICQRGTSLTIQCQVDSQVTMMFWYRQQPGQSLTLIATANQGSEATYESGFVIDKFPISRPNLTFSTLTVSNMSPEDSSIYLCSVARGRDRAIGYTFGSGTRLTVV.